This entry concerns a single T cell receptor beta chain. In germline, CDR1 is SGHTA, CDR2 FQGNSA. The CDR3 sequence is 15 residues long. The J segment lost 6 bases and the V segment lost 2 bases, leaving 6 bases of the junction unmatched. In the original processing: Scientists estimated how many nucleated cells there were by amplifying reference gene primers. TCRdb's table, derived via immunoSEQ multiplex PCR, lists solely in-frame clones and lacks some. D and trimming were read from the DNA, whereas the V and J calls and clone size are those reported in that table. This sample has more than 400,000 clones, with around 85% found just once. This record belongs to a study of blood T cell repertoires in COVID-19. Study-wide context: From the United States, Italy and Spain came samples of acute and convalescent COVID-19. PBMCs, B-cell-depleted T cells, or T cells were the source of the cDNA or gDNA that made up the material.

The sample was peripheral blood. This clonotype was obtained from a human donor in a cohort sampled during active COVID-19. This chain connects TRBV7-2 to TRBJ2-2; 7 bases agree with TRBD2. The CDR3 protein is CASSLSPRGAGELFF. CDR3 in DNA: TGTGCCAGCAGCTTAAGCCCTCGGGGGGCCGGGGAGCTGTTTTTT.